This T cell receptor (beta chain) was captured in a study of T-cell memory formation after mild COVID-19. This clonotype showed up just a few times. TCRdb reprocessed the 5' RACE reads via MiXCR and lists one record per CDR3 protein. The sample includes about 400,000 distinct CDR3 sequences, over 15% of them seen just once. The CDR3 runs to 17 residues. Germline CDR1 reads SEHNR; CDR2 reads FQNEAQ (reference sequence). V shed 4 bases and J shed 2 bases, with 17 bases lying between them. The genes are TRBV7-9 and TRBJ2-2; D remains ambiguous. The sequencing input was PBMCs or a T cell subset sorted from them (not recorded which). The TCR comes from a man younger than 35 who had mild COVID-19 (a few samples of this study predate the infection). Cell type and time point are not known. The CDR3 loop reads CASSSTQVTKNTGELFF. CDR3 sequence (DNA): TGTGCCAGCAGCTCCACCCAGGTTACGAAAAACACCGGGGAGCTGTTTTTT.